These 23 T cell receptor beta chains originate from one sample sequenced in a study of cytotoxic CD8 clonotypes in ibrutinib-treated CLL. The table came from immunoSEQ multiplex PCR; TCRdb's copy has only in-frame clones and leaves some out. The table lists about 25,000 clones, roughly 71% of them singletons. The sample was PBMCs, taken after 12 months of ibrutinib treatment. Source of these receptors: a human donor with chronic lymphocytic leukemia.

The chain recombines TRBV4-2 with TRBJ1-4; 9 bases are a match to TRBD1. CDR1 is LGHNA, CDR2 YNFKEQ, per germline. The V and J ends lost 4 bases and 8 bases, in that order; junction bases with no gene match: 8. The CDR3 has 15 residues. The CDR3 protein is CASSRESTGGEKLFF. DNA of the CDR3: TGTGCCAGCAGCCGCGAAAGTACAGGGGGCGAAAAACTGTTTTTT.

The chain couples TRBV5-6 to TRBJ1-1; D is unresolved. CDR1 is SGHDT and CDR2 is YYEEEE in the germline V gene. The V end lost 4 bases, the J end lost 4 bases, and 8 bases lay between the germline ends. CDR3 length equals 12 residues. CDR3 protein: CASSVRSTEAFF. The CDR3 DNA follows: TGTGCCAGCAGCGTGCGTAGCACTGAAGCTTTCTTT.

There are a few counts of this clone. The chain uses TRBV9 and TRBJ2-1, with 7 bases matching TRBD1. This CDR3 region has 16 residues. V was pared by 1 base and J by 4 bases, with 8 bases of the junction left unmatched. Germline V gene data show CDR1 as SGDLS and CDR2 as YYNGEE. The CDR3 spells CASSVNLQGVYNEQFF. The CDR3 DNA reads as TGTGCCAGCAGCGTAAATCTGCAGGGGGTGTACAATGAGCAGTTCTTC. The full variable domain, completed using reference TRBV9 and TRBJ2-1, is DSGVTQTPKHLITATGQRVTLRCSPRSGDLSVYWYQQSLDQGLQFLIQYYNGEERAKGNILERFSAQQFPDLHSELNLSSLELGDSALYFCASSVNLQGVYNEQFFGPGTRLTVL.

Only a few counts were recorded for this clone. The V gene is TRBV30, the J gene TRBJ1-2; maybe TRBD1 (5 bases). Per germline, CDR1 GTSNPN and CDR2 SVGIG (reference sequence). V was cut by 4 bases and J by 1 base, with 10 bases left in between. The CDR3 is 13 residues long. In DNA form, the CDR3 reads TGTGCCTGGAACGGACAAGATAACTATGGCTACACCTTC. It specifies CAWNGQDNYGYTF.

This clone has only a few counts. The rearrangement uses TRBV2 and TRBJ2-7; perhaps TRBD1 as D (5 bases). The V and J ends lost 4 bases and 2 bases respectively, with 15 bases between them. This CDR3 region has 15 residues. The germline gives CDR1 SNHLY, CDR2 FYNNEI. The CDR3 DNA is TGTGCCAGCAGTGTCTGGACACAGTTTACCTACGAGCAGTACTTC. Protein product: CASSVWTQFTYEQYF. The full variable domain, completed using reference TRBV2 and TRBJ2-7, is EPEVTQTPSHQVTQMGQEVILRCVPISNHLYFYWYRQILGQKVEFLVSFYNNEISEKSEIFDDQFSVERPDGSNFTLKIRSTKLEDSAMYFCASSVWTQFTYEQYFGPGTRLTVT.

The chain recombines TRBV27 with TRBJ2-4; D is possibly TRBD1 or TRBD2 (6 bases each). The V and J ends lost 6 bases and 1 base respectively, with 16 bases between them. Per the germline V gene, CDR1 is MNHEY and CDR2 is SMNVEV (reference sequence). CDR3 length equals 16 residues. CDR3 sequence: CASSWASGAAKNIQYF. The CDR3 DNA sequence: TGTGCCAGCAGCTGGGCCTCGGGGGCCGCCAAAAACATTCAGTACTTC.

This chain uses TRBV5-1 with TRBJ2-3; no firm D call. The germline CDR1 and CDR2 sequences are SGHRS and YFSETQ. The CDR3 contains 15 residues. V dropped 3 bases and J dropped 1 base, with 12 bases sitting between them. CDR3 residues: CASSSGFSRTDTQYF. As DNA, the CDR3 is TGCGCCAGCAGCTCGGGTTTTTCCCGCACAGATACGCAGTATTTT.

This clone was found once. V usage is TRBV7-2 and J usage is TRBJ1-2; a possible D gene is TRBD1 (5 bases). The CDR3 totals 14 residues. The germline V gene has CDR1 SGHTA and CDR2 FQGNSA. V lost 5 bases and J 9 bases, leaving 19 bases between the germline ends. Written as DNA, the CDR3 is TGTGCCAGCAGCCTCCTCCAGGGAGGCATTAGCTACACCTTC. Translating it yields CASSLLQGGISYTF.

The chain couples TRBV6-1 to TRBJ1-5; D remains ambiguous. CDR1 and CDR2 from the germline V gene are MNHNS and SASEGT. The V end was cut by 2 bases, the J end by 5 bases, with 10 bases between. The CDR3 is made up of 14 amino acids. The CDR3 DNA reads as TGTGCCAGCAGTGAATATCGTGCGGATCAGCCCCAGCATTTT. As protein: CASSEYRADQPQHF.

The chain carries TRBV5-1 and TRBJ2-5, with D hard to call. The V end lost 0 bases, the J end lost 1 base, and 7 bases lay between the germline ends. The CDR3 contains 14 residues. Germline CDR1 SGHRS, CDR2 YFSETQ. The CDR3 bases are TGCGCCAGCAGCTTGGGAGCAGTCCAAGAGACCCAGTACTTC. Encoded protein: CASSLGAVQETQYF.

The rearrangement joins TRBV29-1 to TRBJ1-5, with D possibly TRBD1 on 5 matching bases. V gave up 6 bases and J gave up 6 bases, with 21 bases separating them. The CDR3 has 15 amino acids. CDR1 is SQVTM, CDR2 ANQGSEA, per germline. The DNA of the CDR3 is TGCAGCGTAACCGCAAGCCAGGGTAATAGTCAGCCCCAGCATTTT. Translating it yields CSVTASQGNSQPQHF.

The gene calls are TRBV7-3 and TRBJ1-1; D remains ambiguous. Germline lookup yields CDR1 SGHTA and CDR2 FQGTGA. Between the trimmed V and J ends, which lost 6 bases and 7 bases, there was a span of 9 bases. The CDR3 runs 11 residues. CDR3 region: CASSEADEAFF. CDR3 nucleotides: TGTGCCAGCAGTGAAGCCGATGAAGCTTTCTTT.

The CDR3 bases are TGTGCCAGCACCAAGGGGTGGGGGTACAGCGGGGAGCTGTTTTTT. Its protein product is CASTKGWGYSGELFF. This chain links TRBV11-2 with TRBJ2-2; D tentatively fits TRBD1 or TRBD2 (5 bases each). This CDR3 has 15 amino acids. Germline loops: CDR1 SGHAT, CDR2 FQNNGV. V shed 7 bases and J shed 7 bases, with 19 bases lying between them.

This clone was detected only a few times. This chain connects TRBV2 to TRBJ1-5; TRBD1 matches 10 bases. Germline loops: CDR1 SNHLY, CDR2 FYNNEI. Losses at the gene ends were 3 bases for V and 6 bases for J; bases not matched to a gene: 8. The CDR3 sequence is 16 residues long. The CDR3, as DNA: TGTGCCAGCAGTGATCGGAGACAGGGGGCAGCTCAGCCCCAGCATTTT. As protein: CASSDRRQGAAQPQHF.

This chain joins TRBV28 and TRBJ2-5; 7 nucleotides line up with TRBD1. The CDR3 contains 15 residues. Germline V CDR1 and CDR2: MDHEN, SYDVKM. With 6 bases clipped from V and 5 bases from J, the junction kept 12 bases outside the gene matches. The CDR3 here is CASRPGQVGFETQYF. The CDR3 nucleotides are TGTGCCAGCAGGCCCGGACAGGTGGGTTTTGAGACCCAGTACTTC. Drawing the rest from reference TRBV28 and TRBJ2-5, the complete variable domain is DVKVTQSSRYLVKRTGEKVFLECVQDMDHENMFWYRQDPGLGLRLIYFSYDVKMKEKGDIPEGYSVSREKKERFSLILESASTNQTSMYLCASRPGQVGFETQYFGPGTRLLVL.

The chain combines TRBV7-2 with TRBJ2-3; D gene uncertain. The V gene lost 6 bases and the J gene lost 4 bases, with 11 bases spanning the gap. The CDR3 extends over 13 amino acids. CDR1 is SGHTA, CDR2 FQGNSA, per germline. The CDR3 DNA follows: TGTGCCAGCAGGCAGGTTGCGGCAGATACGCAGTATTTT. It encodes CASRQVAADTQYF. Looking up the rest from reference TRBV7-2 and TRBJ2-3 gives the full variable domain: GAGVSQSPSNKVTEKGKDVELRCDPISGHTALYWYRQSLGQGLEFLIYFQGNSAPDKSGLPSDRFSAERTGGSVSTLTIQRTQQEDSAVYLCASRQVAADTQYFGPGTRLTVL.

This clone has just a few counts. CDR3 sequence: CAVTEAFF. In DNA form, the CDR3 reads TGTGCCGTAACTGAAGCTTTCTTT. V and J are TRBV28 and TRBJ1-1; D unresolved. V gave up 11 bases and J gave up 5 bases, with 3 bases separating them. Germline CDR1 is MDHEN and CDR2 is SYDVKM. The CDR3 has 8 amino acids.

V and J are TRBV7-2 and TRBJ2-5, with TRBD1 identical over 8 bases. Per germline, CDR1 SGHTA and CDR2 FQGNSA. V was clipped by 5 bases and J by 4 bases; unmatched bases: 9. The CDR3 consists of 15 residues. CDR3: CASSLRKTGVETQYF. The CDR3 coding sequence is TGTGCCAGCAGCCTCCGGAAGACAGGGGTAGAGACCCAGTACTTC.

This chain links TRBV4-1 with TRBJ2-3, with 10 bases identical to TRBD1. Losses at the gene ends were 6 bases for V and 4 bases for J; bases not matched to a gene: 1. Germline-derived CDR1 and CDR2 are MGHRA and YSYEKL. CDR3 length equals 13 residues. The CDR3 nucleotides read TGCGCCAGCAGAGGACAGGGGGCAGATACGCAGTATTTT. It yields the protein CASRGQGADTQYF.

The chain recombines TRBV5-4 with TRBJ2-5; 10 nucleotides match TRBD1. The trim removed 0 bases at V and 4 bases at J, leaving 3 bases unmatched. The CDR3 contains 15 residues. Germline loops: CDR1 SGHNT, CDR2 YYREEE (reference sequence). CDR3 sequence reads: CASSLGGTGAETQYF. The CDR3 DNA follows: TGTGCCAGCAGCTTGGGTGGGACAGGGGCAGAGACCCAGTACTTC. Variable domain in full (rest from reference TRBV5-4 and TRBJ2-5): ETGVTQSPTHLIKTRGQQVTLRCSSQSGHNTVSWYQQALGQGPQFIFQYYREEENGRGNFPPRFSGLQFPNYSSELNVNALELDDSALYLCASSLGGTGAETQYFGPGTRLLVL.

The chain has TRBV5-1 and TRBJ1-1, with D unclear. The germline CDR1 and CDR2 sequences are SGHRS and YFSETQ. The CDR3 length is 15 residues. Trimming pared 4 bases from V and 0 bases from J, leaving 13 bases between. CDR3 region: CASSNPGGMNTEAFF. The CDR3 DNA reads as TGCGCCAGCAGCAACCCGGGAGGGATGAACACTGAAGCTTTCTTT.

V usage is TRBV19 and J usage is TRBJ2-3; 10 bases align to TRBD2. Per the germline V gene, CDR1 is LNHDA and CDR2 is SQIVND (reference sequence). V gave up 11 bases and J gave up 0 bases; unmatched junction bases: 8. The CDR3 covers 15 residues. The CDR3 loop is CAVSGTSASTDTQYF. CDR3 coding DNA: TGTGCCGTCTCCGGGACTAGCGCCAGCACAGATACGCAGTATTTT.

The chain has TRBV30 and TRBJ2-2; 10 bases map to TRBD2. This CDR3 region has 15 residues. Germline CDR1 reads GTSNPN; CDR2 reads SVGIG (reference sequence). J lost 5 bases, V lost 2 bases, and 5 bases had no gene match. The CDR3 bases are TGTGCCTGGAGTAGCGGGGGGGCCGGGACCGGGGAGCTGTTTTTT. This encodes CAWSSGGAGTGELFF.